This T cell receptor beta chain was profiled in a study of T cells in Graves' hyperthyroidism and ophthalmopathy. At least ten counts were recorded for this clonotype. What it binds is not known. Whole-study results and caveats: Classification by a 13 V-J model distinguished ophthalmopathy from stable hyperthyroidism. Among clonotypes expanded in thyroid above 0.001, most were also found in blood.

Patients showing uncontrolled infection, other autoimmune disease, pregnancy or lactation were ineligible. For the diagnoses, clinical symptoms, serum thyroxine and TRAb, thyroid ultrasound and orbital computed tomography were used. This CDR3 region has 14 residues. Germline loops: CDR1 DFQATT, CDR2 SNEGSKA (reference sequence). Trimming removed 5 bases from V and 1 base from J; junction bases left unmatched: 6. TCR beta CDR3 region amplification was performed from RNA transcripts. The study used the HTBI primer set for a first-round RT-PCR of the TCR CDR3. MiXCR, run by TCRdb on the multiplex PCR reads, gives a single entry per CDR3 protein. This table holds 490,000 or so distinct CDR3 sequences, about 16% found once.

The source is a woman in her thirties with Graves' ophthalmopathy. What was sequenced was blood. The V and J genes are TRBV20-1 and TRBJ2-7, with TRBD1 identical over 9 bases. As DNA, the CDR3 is TGCAGTGCTTATGCCGGGACAGGGTCCTACGAGCAGTACTTC. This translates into CSAYAGTGSYEQYF.